This entry lists 21 T cell receptor beta chains sequenced from one sample in a study of cytomegalovirus exposure and HLA in healthy donors. PCR involved 60 Vbeta and 13 Jbeta primers. TCRdb's table, derived via immunoSEQ multiplex PCR, lists solely in-frame clones and lacks some. The table records fewer than 250,000 clones, 81% of them present only once. The sample was PBMCs. Receptor source: a man aged 40-49 years in good health and CMV-seropositive.

This sequence joins TRBV5-1 and TRBJ2-1, with 7 bases fitting TRBD2. Germline V CDR1 and CDR2: SGHRS, YFSETQ. J gave up 2 bases and V 3 bases, and 8 bases lay outside the gene matches. CDR3 size: 16 residues. This CDR3 reads CASSSPRGSPYNEQFF. CDR3 in DNA: TGCGCCAGCAGCTCCCCCCGCGGGAGCCCCTACAATGAGCAGTTCTTC.

The chain couples TRBV6-5 to TRBJ2-3; D is possibly TRBD1 (6 bases). Germline CDR1 is MNHEY and CDR2 is SVGAGI. The V gene lost 5 bases and the J gene lost 3 bases, with 12 bases spanning the gap. CDR3 length: 14 residues. CDR3 residues: CASSLQGGTDTQYF. The CDR3 nucleotides are TGTGCCAGCAGTCTACAGGGCGGAACAGATACGCAGTATTTT.

The CDR3 here is CASGLARQGHAFF. The CDR3 DNA reads TGTGCTAGTGGTTTGGCAAGACAGGGACACGCTTTCTTT. The genes are TRBV12-5 and TRBJ1-1, with TRBD1 matching over 7 bases. V was pared by 1 base and J by 11 bases, with 7 bases of the junction left unmatched. Germline V gene lookup returns CDR1 LGHNT and CDR2 FRNRAP. The CDR3 runs to 13 residues.

V is TRBV5-5 and J is TRBJ1-1; 8 bases align to TRBD1. Germline V gene data show CDR1 as SGHKS and CDR2 as YYEKEE (reference sequence). CDR3 length: 15 amino acids. Losses at the gene ends were 4 bases for V and 1 base for J; bases not matched to a gene: 6. The CDR3 is CASSPLTGANTEAFF. The CDR3 DNA sequence: TGTGCCAGCAGCCCACTGACAGGGGCGAACACTGAAGCTTTCTTT.

The chain uses TRBV7-9 and TRBJ1-2, with D perhaps TRBD1 (5 bases). From germline, CDR1 is SEHNR and CDR2 FQNEAQ (reference sequence). This CDR3 is 16 amino acids long. Trimming pared 1 base from V and 4 bases from J, leaving 16 bases between. The CDR3 sequence is CASSLEFQGGGYGYTF. In DNA, the CDR3 is TGTGCCAGCAGCTTAGAGTTTCAGGGAGGAGGCTATGGCTACACCTTC.

This chain uses TRBV15 with TRBJ2-7; tentatively, D is TRBD1 (6 bases). Germline lookup yields CDR1 LNHNV and CDR2 YYDKDF (reference sequence). V lost 5 bases, J lost 9 bases, and 14 bases lay in between. This CDR3 spans 12 amino acids. This CDR3 reads CATSPRGQGQYF. DNA of the CDR3: TGTGCCACCAGCCCCCGGGGACAAGGGCAGTACTTC.

The genes are TRBV5-5 and TRBJ2-6; D is unresolved. Germline-derived CDR1 and CDR2 are SGHKS and YYEKEE (reference sequence). Trimming stripped 0 bases from V and 0 bases from J, with 7 bases between. The CDR3 is made up of 16 amino acids. CDR3 sequence (DNA): TGTGCCAGCAGCTTGGTGGCAGTCTCTGGGGCCAACGTCCTGACTTTC. Translating gives CASSLVAVSGANVLTF.

J is TRBJ2-2 and V is TRBV7-8; D unresolved. The germline V and J ends were trimmed by 0 bases and 7 bases, with 6 bases remaining between them. Germline V lookup: CDR1 SGHVS, CDR2 FQNEAQ. The CDR3 runs 13 residues. The CDR3 is CASSLARGGELFF. CDR3 sequence (DNA): TGTGCCAGCAGCTTAGCTCGAGGCGGGGAGCTGTTTTTT.

The rearrangement joins TRBV10-3 to TRBJ1-2, with 8 bases aligning to TRBD1. CDR1 is ENHRY and CDR2 is SYGVKD in the germline V gene. This CDR3 spans 14 amino acids. Trimming cost V 3 bases and J 5 bases; bases outside gene matches: 5. CDR3 sequence (DNA): TGTGCCATCAGTGAATCAGGGGGCGCTTATGGCTACACCTTC. The encoded protein is CAISESGGAYGYTF.

The CDR3 region is CASSLIAGGIEQYF. CDR3 bases: TGTGCCAGCAGTTTAATAGCAGGGGGCATCGAGCAGTACTTC. The chain combines TRBV28 with TRBJ2-7; 8 positions match TRBD1. Looked up from germline, CDR1 is MDHEN and CDR2 is SYDVKM. The CDR3 totals 14 residues. The V gene end was trimmed by 2 bases and the J gene end by 6 bases; junction bases not matched to a gene: 6.

This clone occurred once. The genes are TRBV9 and TRBJ2-3; 8 nucleotides match TRBD2. CDR3 size: 19 residues. CDR1 and CDR2 from the germline V gene are SGDLS and YYNGEE. The trim removed 4 bases at V and 1 base at J, leaving 17 bases unmatched. The CDR3 protein is CASSTQVGGSGKGTDTQYF. The CDR3 DNA sequence: TGTGCCAGCAGCACCCAGGTTGGTGGTAGCGGGAAGGGCACAGATACGCAGTATTTT.

V and J are TRBV5-1 and TRBJ2-2; D may be TRBD1 (6 bases). The CDR3 length is 14 residues. Trimming took 6 bases from V and 3 from J, leaving 12 bases between them. Germline V lookup: CDR1 SGHRS, CDR2 YFSETQ. Here the CDR3 reads CASMTGQHTGELFF. The CDR3 DNA sequence: TGCGCCAGCATGACGGGACAACACACCGGGGAGCTGTTTTTT. Using reference TRBV5-1 and TRBJ2-2 for the parts outside the CDR3, the full variable domain is KAGVTQTPRYLIKTRGQQVTLSCSPISGHRSVSWYQQTPGQGLQFLFEYFSETQRNKGNFPGRFSGRQFSNSRSEMNVSTLELGDSALYLCASMTGQHTGELFFGEGSRLTVL.

This clone was seen a handful of times. The chain joins TRBV5-1 to TRBJ1-1; 10 bases line up with TRBD1. The CDR3 loop spans 16 amino acids. Germline-derived CDR1 and CDR2 are SGHRS and YFSETQ. J lost 4 bases, V lost 0 bases, and 6 bases had no gene match. CDR3 in amino acids: CASSLGTGGGGTEAFF. The CDR3 coding sequence is TGCGCCAGCAGCTTGGGGACAGGGGGGGGAGGCACTGAAGCTTTCTTT.

This clone was recorded once. This chain connects TRBV4-1 to TRBJ1-2; 7 bases are a match to TRBD1. The CDR3 is 15 amino acids. Germline V gene data show CDR1 as MGHRA and CDR2 as YSYEKL. V shed 2 bases and J 5 bases; nucleotides not matched to a gene: 8. In DNA, the CDR3 is TGCGCCAGCAGCCAAAGAGACAGGGTGCTGTATGGCTACACCTTC. Its protein product is CASSQRDRVLYGYTF.

This clone has more than one count but fewer than ten. The gene calls are TRBV19 and TRBJ2-7; perhaps TRBD1 as D (5 bases). V lost 3 bases to trimming and J lost 5 bases, with 11 bases between them. This CDR3 contains 13 residues. CDR1 is LNHDA, CDR2 SQIVND, per germline (reference sequence). CDR3 in amino acids: CASSIGWGDEQYF. CDR3 nucleotide sequence: TGTGCCAGTAGTATCGGGTGGGGCGACGAGCAGTACTTC.

The V gene is TRBV5-4, the J gene TRBJ2-5; the D gene is possibly TRBD1 (6 bases). The CDR3 is 14 amino acids. The germline gives CDR1 SGHNT, CDR2 YYREEE (reference sequence). The V end lost 3 bases, the J end lost 5 bases, and 14 bases lay between the germline ends. In DNA form, the CDR3 reads TGTGCCAGCAGCTGGGCCGGGACACGGGAGACCCAGTACTTC. As protein: CASSWAGTRETQYF. Filled out from reference TRBV5-4 and TRBJ2-5, the complete variable domain reads ETGVTQSPTHLIKTRGQQVTLRCSSQSGHNTVSWYQQALGQGPQFIFQYYREEENGRGNFPPRFSGLQFPNYSSELNVNALELDDSALYLCASSWAGTRETQYFGPGTRLLVL.

The rearrangement uses TRBV21-1 and TRBJ1-5. TRBV21-1 is recorded as a pseudogene. This CDR3 has 15 amino acids. CDR3 nucleotides: TGTGCCAGCAGCATCCCGGGGGATAGCAATCAGCCCCAGCATTTT. Protein product: CASSIPGDSNQPQHF.

The CDR3 DNA is TGTGCCAGCAGCCCCACGACGGGGAGCTCCTACGAGCAGTACTTC. Translation gives CASSPTTGSSYEQYF. The V and J genes are TRBV7-2 and TRBJ2-7, with a weak D call TRBD2 (5 bases). With 5 bases removed from V and 0 bases from J, the gap between germline ends came to 14 bases. Germline lookup yields CDR1 SGHTA and CDR2 FQGNSA. The CDR3 runs to 15 residues.

The V and J genes are TRBV27 and TRBJ1-5; 7 nucleotides match TRBD1. Germline CDR1 and CDR2: MNHEY and SMNVEV (reference sequence). The CDR3 is made up of 15 amino acids. The ends lost 2 bases at V and 4 bases at J; junction bases unmatched: 5. CDR3 sequence: CASSLRQGTNQPQHF. Here the CDR3 DNA reads TGTGCCAGCAGTTTAAGACAGGGAACGAATCAGCCCCAGCATTTT.

The rearrangement uses TRBV7-3 and TRBJ2-5, with TRBD1 matching 7 bases. Germline V gives CDR1 SGHTA, CDR2 FQGTGA. The CDR3 has 12 residues. Trimming at V came to 3 bases and at J to 5 bases, leaving 0 bases not matched to a gene. CDR3 in amino acids: CASSLDRETQYF. For the CDR3, the DNA is TGTGCCAGCAGCTTGGACAGGGAGACCCAGTACTTC.

The rearrangement uses TRBV9 and TRBJ2-2, with 12 bases matching TRBD1. The CDR3 runs 19 residues. With 5 bases clipped from V and 1 base from J, the junction kept 12 bases outside the gene matches. CDR1 and CDR2 from the germline V gene are SGDLS and YYNGEE. The CDR3 nucleotides are TGTGCCAGCAGTGGCCGGGACAGGGGGCATTCTTTGAACACCGGGGAGCTGTTTTTT. This sequence encodes CASSGRDRGHSLNTGELFF.